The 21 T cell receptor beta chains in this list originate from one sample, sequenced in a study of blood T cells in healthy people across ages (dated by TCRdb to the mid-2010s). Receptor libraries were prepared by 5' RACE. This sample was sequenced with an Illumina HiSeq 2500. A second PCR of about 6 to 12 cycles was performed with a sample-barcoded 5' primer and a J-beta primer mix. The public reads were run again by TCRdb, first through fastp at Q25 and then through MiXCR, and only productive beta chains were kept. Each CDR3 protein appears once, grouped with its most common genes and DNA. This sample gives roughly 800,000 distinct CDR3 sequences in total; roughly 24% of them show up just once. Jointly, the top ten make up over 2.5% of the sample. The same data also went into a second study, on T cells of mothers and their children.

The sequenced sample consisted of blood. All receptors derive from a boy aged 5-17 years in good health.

The CDR3 protein is CASRGAWDEKLFF. The CDR3 DNA is TGTGCCAGCAGAGGAGCCTGGGACGAAAAACTGTTTTTT. The rearrangement links TRBV11-2 to TRBJ1-4, with D maybe TRBD1 (5 bases). The CDR3 sequence is 13 residues long. The germline V gene encodes CDR1 SGHAT and CDR2 FQNNGV. V lost 6 bases to trimming and J lost 8 bases, with 13 bases between them.

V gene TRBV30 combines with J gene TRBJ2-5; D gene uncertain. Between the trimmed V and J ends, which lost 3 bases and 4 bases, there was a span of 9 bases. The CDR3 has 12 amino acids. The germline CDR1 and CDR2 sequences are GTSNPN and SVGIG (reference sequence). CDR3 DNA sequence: TGTGCCTGGAGCCCCAATAGAGAGACCCAGTACTTC. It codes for CAWSPNRETQYF.

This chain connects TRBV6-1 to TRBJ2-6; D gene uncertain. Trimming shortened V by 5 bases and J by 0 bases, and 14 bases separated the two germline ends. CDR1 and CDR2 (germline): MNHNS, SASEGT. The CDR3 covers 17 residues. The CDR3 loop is CASSRAVGSSGANVLTF. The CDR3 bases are TGTGCCAGCAGTCGTGCCGTGGGATCCTCTGGGGCCAACGTCCTGACTTTC.

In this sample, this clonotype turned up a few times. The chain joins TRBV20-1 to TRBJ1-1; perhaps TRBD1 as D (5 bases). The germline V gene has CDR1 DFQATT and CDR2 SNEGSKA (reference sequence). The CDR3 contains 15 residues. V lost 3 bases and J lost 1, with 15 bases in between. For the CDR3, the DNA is TGCAGTGCTAGGGGGGATAGGGCCCCGAACACTGAAGCTTTCTTT. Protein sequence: CSARGDRAPNTEAFF.

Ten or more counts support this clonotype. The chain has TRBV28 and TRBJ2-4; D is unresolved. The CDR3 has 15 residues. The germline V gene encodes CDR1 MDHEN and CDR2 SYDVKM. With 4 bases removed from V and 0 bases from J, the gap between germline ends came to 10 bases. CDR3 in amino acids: CASSSGWVAKNIQYF. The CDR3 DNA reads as TGTGCCAGCAGTTCCGGTTGGGTAGCCAAAAACATTCAGTACTTC.

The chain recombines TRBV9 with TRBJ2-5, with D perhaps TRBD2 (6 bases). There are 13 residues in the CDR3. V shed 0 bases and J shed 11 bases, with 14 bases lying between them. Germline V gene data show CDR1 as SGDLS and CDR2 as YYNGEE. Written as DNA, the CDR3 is TGTGCCAGCAGCGTAGGACCGGTACGGGAGCAGTACTTC. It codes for CASSVGPVREQYF.

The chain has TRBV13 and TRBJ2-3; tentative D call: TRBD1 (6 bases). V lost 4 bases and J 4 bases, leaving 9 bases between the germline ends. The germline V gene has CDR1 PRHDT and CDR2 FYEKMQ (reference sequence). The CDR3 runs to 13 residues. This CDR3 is CASSSQGSDTQYF. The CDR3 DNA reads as TGTGCCAGCAGCTCACAGGGTTCAGATACGCAGTATTTT.

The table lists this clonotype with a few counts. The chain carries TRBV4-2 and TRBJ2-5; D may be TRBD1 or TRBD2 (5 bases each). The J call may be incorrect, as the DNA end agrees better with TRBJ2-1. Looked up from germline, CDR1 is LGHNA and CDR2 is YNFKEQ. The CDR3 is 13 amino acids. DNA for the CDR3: TGTGCCAGCAGCCTTGAGGGGAAGAATGAGCAGTTCTTC. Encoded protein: CASSLEGKNEQFF.

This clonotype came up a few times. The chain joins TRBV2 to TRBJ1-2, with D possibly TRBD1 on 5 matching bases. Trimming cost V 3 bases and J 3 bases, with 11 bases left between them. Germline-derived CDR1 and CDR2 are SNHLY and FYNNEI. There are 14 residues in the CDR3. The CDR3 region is CASSEQGRDYGYTF. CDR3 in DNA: TGTGCCAGCAGTGAGCAGGGTCGGGACTATGGCTACACCTTC.

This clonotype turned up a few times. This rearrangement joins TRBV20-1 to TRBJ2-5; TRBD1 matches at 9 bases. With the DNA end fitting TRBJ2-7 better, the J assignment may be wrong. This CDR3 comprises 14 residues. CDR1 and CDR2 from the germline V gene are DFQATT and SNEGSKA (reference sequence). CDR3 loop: CSAKRTGAIYEQYF. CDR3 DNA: TGCAGTGCTAAGCGGACAGGGGCGATCTACGAGCAGTACTTC.

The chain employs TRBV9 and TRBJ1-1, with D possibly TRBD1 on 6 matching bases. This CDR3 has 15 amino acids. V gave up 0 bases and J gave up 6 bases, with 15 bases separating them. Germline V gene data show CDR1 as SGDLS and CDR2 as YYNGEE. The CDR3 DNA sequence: TGTGCCAGCAGCGTAGCTACCGAGTGGGGGCCTGAAGCTTTCTTT. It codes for CASSVATEWGPEAFF. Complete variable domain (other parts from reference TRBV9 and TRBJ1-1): DSGVTQTPKHLITATGQRVTLRCSPRSGDLSVYWYQQSLDQGLQFLIQYYNGEERAKGNILERFSAQQFPDLHSELNLSSLELGDSALYFCASSVATEWGPEAFFGQGTRLTVV.

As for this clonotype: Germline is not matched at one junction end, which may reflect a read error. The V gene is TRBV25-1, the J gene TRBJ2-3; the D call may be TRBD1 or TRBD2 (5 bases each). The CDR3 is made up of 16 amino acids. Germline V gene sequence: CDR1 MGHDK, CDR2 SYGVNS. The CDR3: CASSEVTTTSTGTQYF. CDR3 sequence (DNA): TGTGCCAGCAGTGAAGTGACTACCACCAGCACAGGTACGCAGTATTTT.

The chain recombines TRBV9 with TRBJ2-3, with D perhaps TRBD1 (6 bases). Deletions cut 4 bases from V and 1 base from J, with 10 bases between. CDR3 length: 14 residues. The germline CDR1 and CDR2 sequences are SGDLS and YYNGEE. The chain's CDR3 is CASSKTGGTDTQYF. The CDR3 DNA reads TGTGCCAGCAGCAAGACAGGCGGCACAGATACGCAGTATTTT. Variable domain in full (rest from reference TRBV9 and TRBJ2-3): DSGVTQTPKHLITATGQRVTLRCSPRSGDLSVYWYQQSLDQGLQFLIQYYNGEERAKGNILERFSAQQFPDLHSELNLSSLELGDSALYFCASSKTGGTDTQYFGPGTRLTVL.

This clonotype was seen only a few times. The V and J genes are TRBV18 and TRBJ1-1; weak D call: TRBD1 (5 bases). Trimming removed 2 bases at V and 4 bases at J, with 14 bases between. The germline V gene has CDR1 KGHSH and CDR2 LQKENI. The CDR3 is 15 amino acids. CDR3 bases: TGTGCCAGCTCACCAAGGTCTCAGGGAGGCACTGAAGCTTTCTTT. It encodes CASSPRSQGGTEAFF.

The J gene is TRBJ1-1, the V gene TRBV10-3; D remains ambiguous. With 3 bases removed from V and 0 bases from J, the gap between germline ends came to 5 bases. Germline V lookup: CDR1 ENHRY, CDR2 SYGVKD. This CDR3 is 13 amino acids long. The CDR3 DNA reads TGTGCCATCAGTGACAGGATGAACACTGAAGCTTTCTTT. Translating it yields CAISDRMNTEAFF.

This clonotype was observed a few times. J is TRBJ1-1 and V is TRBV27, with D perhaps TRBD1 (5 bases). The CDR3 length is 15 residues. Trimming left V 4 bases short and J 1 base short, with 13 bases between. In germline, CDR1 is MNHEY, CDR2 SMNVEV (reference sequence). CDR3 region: CASSSPGRGNTEAFF. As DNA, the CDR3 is TGTGCCAGCAGTTCCCCGGGACGAGGGAACACTGAAGCTTTCTTT.

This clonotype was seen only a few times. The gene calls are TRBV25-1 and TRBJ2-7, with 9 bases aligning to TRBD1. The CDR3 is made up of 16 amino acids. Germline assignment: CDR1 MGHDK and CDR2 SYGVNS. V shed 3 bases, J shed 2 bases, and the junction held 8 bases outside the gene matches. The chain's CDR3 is CASSEPRQGVTYEQYF. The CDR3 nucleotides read TGTGCCAGCAGTGAGCCACGACAGGGGGTGACCTACGAGCAGTACTTC.

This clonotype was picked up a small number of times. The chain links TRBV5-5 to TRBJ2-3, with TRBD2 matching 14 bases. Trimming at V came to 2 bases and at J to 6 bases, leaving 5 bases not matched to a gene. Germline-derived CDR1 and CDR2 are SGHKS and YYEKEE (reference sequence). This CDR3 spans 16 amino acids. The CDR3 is CASSLGTSGGLDTQYF. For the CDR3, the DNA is TGTGCCAGCAGCTTAGGGACTAGCGGGGGCTTGGATACGCAGTATTTT. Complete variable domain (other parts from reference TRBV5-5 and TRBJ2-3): DAGVTQSPTHLIKTRGQQVTLRCSPISGHKSVSWYQQVLGQGPQFIFQYYEKEERGRGNFPDRFSARQFPNYSSELNVNALLLGDSALYLCASSLGTSGGLDTQYFGPGTRLTVL.

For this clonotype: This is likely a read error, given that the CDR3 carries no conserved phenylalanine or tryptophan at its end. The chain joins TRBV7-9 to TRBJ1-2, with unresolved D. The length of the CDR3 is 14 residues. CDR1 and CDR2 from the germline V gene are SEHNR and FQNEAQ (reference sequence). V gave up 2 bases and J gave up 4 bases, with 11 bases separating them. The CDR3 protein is CASSLSAASYGYTL. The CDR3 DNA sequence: TGTGCCAGCAGCTTATCCGCGGCAAGCTATGGCTACACCCTC.

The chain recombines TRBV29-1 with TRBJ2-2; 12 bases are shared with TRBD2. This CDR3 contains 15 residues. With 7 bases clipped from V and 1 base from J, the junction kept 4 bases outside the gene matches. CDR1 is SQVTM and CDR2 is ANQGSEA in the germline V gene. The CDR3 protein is CSAATSGGNTGELFF. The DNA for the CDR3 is TGCAGCGCTGCGACTAGCGGGGGGAACACCGGGGAGCTGTTTTTT.

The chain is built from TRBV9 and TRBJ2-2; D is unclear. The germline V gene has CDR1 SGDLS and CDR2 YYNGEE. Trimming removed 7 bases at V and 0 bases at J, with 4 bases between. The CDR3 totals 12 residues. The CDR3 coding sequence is TGTGCCAGCGAAACGAACACCGGGGAGCTGTTTTTT. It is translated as CASETNTGELFF. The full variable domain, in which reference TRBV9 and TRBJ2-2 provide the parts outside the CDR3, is DSGVTQTPKHLITATGQRVTLRCSPRSGDLSVYWYQQSLDQGLQFLIQYYNGEERAKGNILERFSAQQFPDLHSELNLSSLELGDSALYFCASETNTGELFFGEGSRLTVL.